This T cell receptor beta chain came from a study of beta chain features in type 1 diabetes. The CDR3 covers 12 residues. The junction had 3 bases not matched to a gene; V was cut back by 1 base and J by 15 bases. Looked up from germline, CDR1 is SEHNR and CDR2 is FQNEAQ (reference sequence). About 100 mL of blood, on average, came from one heparinised draw per donor. Staining for CD45RO/CCR7/CD25/CD127/CD95/CD27 allowed sorting of CD4+ naive, central memory, regulatory and stem cell-like memory cells. Investigators reverse transcribed all isolated RNA, so they sequenced expressed TCRB transcripts. Clones were sequenced by immunoSEQ multiplex PCR, and TCRdb holds only the in-frame ones, with some missing. The data hold about 410,000 clones, with around 14% observed a single time. In its sample, this clone was seen a few times. The antigen remains undetermined. Broader study findings: There was a moderate but significant shortening of TCRB CDR3s in all four CD4+ subsets of Type 1 diabetes patients. The VDJ junctions of type 1 diabetes patients carried fewer insertions and more deletions.

Sequencing input: naive CD4+ T cells from blood. The sequence came from a man aged 25 to 40 in good health. The rearrangement links TRBV7-9 to TRBJ2-4; the match to TRBD2 covers 10 bases. The chain's CDR3 is CASSLEGTSAYF. The CDR3 bases are TGTGCCAGCAGCTTAGAAGGGACTAGCGCGTACTTC. The full variable domain, its missing parts supplied by reference TRBV7-9 and TRBJ2-4, is DTGVSQNPRHKITKRGQNVTFRCDPISEHNRLYWYRQTLGQGPEFLTYFQNEAQLEKSRLLSDRFSAERPKGSFSTLEIQRTEQGDSAMYLCASSLEGTSAYFGAGTRLSVL.